This T cell receptor beta chain was recovered during a study of early T cells in non-severe SARS-CoV-2 infection. Overall study context: Sequenced material consisted of bulk RNA (from unsorted whole blood), and chains were unpaired.

Turning to this clonotype: Its target is unknown.

General study points: Using VDJdb, the matching emphasized anti-spike CD8 responses while missing private and CD4 specificities.

Unique molecular identifiers (one per individual cDNA molecule) were attached. One entry per CDR3 protein, called by TCRdb with MiXCR from the 5' RACE reads. This repertoire shows 45,000 to 55,000 distinct CDR3 sequences, roughly an eighth found once; its top ten account for roughly 10%. The V segment lost 4 bases and the J segment 4 bases; nucleotides outside the gene matches: 7. CDR3 length equals 17 residues. Germline values: CDR1 MNHEY, CDR2 SVGAGI. V is TRBV6-5 and J is TRBJ2-6; 10 bases align to TRBD1. The source of this sequence is an adult who was a healthcare worker with PCR-confirmed SARS-CoV-2 infection or an uninfected control (not recorded which). The specimen sequenced was whole blood. The CDR3, as DNA: TGTGCCAGCAGTTTGACAGGGGGCAAATCAGGGGCCAACGTCCTGACTTTC. Residues: CASSLTGGKSGANVLTF.